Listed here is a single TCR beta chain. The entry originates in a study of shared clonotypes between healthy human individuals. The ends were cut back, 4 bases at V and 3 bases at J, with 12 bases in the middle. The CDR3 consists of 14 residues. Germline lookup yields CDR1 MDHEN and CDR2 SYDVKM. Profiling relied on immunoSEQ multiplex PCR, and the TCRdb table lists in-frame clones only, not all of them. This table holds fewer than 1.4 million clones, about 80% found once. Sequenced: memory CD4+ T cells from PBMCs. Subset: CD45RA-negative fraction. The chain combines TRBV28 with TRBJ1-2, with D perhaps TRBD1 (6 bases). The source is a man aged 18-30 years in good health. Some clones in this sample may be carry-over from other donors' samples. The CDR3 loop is CASSSFAGDYGYTF. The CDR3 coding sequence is TGTGCCAGCAGTTCTTTCGCAGGGGACTATGGCTACACCTTC.